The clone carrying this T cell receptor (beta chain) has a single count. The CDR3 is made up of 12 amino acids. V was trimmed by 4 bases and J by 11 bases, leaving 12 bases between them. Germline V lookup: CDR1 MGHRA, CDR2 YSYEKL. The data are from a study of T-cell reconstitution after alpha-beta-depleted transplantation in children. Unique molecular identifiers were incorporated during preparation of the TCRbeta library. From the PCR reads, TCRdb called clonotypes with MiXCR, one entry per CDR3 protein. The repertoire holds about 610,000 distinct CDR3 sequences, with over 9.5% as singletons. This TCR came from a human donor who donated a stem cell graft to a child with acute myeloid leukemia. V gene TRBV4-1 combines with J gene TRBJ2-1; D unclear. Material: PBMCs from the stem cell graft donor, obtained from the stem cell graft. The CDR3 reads CASSLVMGKQFF. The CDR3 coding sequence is TGCGCCAGCAGCCTTGTCATGGGTAAGCAGTTCTTC.